This T cell receptor (beta chain) was sequenced for a study of T cell changes during pregnancy in multiple sclerosis. Method: immunoSEQ multiplex PCR; TCRdb's copy keeps in-frame clones and lacks some. The table lists roughly 70,000 clones, about 88% of them singletons. Germline V gene data show CDR1 as SGHTA and CDR2 as FQGNSA. V lost 5 bases to trimming and J lost 6 bases, with 13 bases between them. The CDR3 has 14 amino acids. The clonotype comes from a female donor with multiple sclerosis, enrolled in a pregnancy study. The chain links TRBV7-2 to TRBJ2-2, with D possibly TRBD2 on 5 matching bases. The sequencing used peripheral blood, collected before pregnancy. The CDR3 here is CASSRDSLAGELFF. Here the CDR3 DNA reads TGTGCCAGCAGCCGGGATAGTCTGGCCGGGGAGCTGTTTTTT. The full variable domain, in which reference TRBV7-2 and TRBJ2-2 provide the parts outside the CDR3, is GAGVSQSPSNKVTEKGKDVELRCDPISGHTALYWYRQSLGQGLEFLIYFQGNSAPDKSGLPSDRFSAERTGGSVSTLTIQRTQQEDSAVYLCASSRDSLAGELFFGEGSRLTVL.